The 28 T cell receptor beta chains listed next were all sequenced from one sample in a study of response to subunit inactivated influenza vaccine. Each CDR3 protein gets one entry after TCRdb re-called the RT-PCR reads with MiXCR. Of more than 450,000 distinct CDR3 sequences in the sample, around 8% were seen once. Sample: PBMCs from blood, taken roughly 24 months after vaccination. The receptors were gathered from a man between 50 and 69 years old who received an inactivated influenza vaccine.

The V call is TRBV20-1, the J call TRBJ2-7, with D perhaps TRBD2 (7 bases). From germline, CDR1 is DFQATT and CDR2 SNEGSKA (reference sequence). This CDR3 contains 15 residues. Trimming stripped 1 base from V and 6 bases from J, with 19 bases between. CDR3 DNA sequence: TGCAGTGCTAGAGGGACCGGCGGGAGAGGGGGCGAGCAGTACTTC. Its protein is CSARGTGGRGGEQYF.

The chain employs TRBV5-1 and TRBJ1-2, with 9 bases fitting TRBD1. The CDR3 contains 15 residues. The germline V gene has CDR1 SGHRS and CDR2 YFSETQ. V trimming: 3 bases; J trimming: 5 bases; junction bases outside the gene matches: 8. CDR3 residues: CASSYGQGKGYGYTF. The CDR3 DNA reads TGCGCCAGCAGCTACGGACAGGGGAAAGGGTATGGCTACACCTTC.

The chain's CDR3 is CASSPDWDSPLHF. The DNA for the CDR3 is TGTGCCAGCAGTCCCGATTGGGATTCACCCCTCCACTTT. This chain connects TRBV28 to TRBJ1-6; D is uncertain. Germline V gives CDR1 MDHEN, CDR2 SYDVKM. Trimming removed 5 bases at V and 8 bases at J, with 10 bases between. This CDR3 region has 13 residues.

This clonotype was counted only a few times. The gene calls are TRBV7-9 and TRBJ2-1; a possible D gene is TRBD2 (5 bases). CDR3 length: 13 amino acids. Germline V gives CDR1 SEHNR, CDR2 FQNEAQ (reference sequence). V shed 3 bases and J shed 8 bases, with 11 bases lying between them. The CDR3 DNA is TGTGCCAGCAGCTTCGCAGACGGGGATGAGCAGTTCTTC. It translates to CASSFADGDEQFF. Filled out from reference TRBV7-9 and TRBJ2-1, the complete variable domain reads DTGVSQNPRHKITKRGQNVTFRCDPISEHNRLYWYRQTLGQGPEFLTYFQNEAQLEKSRLLSDRFSAERPKGSFSTLEIQRTEQGDSAMYLCASSFADGDEQFFGPGTRLTVL.

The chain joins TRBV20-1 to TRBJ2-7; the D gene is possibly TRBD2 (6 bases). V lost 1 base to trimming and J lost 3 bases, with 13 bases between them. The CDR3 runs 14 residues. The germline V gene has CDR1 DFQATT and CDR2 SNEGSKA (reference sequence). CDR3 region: CSARAPASVYEQYF. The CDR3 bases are TGCAGTGCTAGAGCCCCGGCTAGCGTCTACGAGCAGTACTTC.

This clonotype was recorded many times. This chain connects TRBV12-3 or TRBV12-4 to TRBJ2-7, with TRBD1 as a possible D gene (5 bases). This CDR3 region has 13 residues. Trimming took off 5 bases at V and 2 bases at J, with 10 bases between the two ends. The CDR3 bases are TGTGCCAGCAGTAAGGACACTACCTACGAGCAGTACTTC. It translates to CASSKDTTYEQYF.

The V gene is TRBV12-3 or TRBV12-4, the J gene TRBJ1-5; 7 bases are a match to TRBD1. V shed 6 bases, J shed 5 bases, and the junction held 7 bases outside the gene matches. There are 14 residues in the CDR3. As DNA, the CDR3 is TGTGCCAGCAGACCTTCAGGGGGTTATCAGCCCCAGCATTTT. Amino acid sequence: CASRPSGGYQPQHF.

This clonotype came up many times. The CDR3 protein is CASSAANGNYEQYF. In nucleotides, the CDR3 is TGTGCCAGCAGCGCCGCTAATGGAAACTACGAGCAGTACTTC. This rearrangement joins TRBV9 to TRBJ2-7; D remains ambiguous. This CDR3 is 14 amino acids long. Germline CDR1 SGDLS, CDR2 YYNGEE. Trimming pared 3 bases from V and 3 bases from J, leaving 13 bases between.

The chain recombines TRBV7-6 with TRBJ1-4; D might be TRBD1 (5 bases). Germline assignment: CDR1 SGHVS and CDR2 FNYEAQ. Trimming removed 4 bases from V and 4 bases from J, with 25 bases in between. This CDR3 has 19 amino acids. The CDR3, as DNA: TGTGCCAGCAGCTCGTCCCGGGACGGCGCCTCCCTCCGTAATGAAAAACTGTTTTTT. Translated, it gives CASSSSRDGASLRNEKLFF.

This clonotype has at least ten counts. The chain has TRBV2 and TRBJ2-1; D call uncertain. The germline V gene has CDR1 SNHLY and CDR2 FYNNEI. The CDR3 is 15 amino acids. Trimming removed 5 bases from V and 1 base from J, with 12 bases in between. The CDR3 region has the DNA TGTGCCAGCAGTTATAGGGCAGATTCCTACAATGAGCAGTTCTTC. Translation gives CASSYRADSYNEQFF.

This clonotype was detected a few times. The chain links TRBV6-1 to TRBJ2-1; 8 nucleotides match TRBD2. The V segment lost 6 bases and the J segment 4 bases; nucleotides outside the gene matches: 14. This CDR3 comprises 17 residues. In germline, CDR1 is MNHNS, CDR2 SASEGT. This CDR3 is CASSRPTTSGGYNEQFF. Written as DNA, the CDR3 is TGTGCCAGCAGCCGCCCGACAACTAGCGGAGGGTACAATGAGCAGTTCTTC.

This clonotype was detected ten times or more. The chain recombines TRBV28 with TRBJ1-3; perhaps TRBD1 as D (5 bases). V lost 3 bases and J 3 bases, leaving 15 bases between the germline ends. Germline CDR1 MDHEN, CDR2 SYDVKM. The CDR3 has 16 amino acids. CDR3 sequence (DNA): TGTGCCAGCAGTTTTTCCAGGACACCGGATGGAAACACCATATATTTT. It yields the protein CASSFSRTPDGNTIYF.

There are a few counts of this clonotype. The CDR3 protein is CASRSSGSGEQFF. The CDR3 coding sequence is TGCGCCAGCAGGTCTAGCGGGAGCGGTGAGCAGTTCTTC. The chain couples TRBV5-1 to TRBJ2-1; 10 nucleotides align to TRBD2. The CDR3 extends over 13 amino acids. The V gene's germline CDR1 is SGHRS and CDR2 YFSETQ. V gave up 5 bases and J gave up 9 bases; unmatched junction bases: 5. Filled out from reference TRBV5-1 and TRBJ2-1, the complete variable domain reads KAGVTQTPRYLIKTRGQQVTLSCSPISGHRSVSWYQQTPGQGLQFLFEYFSETQRNKGNFPGRFSGRQFSNSRSEMNVSTLELGDSALYLCASRSSGSGEQFFGPGTRLTVL.

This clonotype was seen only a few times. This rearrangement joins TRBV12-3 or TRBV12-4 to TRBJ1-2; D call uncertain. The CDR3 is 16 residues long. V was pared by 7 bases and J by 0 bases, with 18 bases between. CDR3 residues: CASTGGSVLSNYGYTF. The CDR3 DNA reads TGTGCCAGCACCGGAGGGTCGGTACTATCTAACTATGGCTACACCTTC.

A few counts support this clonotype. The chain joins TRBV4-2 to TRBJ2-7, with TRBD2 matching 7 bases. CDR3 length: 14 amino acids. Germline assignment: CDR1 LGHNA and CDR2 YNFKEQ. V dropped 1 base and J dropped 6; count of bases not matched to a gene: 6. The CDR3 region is CASSQVRELAEQYF. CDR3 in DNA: TGTGCCAGCAGCCAAGTGCGGGAGCTCGCCGAGCAGTACTTC.

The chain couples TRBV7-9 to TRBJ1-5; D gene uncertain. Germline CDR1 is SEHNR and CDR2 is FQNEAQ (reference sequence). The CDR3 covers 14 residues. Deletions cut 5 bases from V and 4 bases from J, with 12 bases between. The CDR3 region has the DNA TGTGCCAGCAGCCGAGGGTACGGTAATCAGCCCCAGCATTTT. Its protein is CASSRGYGNQPQHF. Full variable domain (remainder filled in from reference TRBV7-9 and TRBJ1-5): DTGVSQNPRHKITKRGQNVTFRCDPISEHNRLYWYRQTLGQGPEFLTYFQNEAQLEKSRLLSDRFSAERPKGSFSTLEIQRTEQGDSAMYLCASSRGYGNQPQHFGDGTRLSIL.

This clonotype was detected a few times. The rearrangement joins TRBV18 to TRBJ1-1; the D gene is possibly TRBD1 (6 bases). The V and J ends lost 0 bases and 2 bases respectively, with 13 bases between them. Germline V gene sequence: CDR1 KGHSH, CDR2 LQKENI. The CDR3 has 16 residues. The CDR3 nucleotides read TGTGCCAGCTCACCACCGAGGTCGGGGACAAACACTGAAGCTTTCTTT. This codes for CASSPPRSGTNTEAFF.

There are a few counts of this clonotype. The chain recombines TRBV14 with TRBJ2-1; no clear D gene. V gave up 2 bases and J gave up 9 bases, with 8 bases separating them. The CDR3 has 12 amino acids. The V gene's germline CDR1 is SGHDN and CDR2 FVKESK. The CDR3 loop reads CASSQSGVEQFF. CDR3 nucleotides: TGTGCCAGCAGCCAATCTGGGGTTGAGCAGTTCTTC.

The CDR3 bases are TGTGCCAGCAGTTCCCTACTAGCGGGAGCCCCCTACGAGCAGTACTTC. It specifies CASSSLLAGAPYEQYF. The chain employs TRBV27 and TRBJ2-7, with 11 nucleotides matching TRBD2. Trimming cost V 4 bases and J 2 bases; bases outside gene matches: 7. The CDR3 is 16 amino acids. The germline CDR1 and CDR2 sequences are MNHEY and SMNVEV (reference sequence).

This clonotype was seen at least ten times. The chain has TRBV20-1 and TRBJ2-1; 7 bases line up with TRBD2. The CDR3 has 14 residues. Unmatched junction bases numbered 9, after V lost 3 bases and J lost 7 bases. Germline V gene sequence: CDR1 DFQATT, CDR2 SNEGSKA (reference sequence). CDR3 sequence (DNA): TGCAGTGCTAGGTCGGGGAGGGCCAGGAATGAGCAGTTCTTC. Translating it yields CSARSGRARNEQFF.

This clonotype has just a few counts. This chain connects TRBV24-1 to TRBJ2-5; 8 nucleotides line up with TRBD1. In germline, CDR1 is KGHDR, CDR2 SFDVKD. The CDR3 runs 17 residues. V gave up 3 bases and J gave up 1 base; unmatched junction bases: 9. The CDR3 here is CATSDLGRTGTQETQYF. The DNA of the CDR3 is TGTGCCACCAGTGATCTCGGGCGGACAGGGACCCAAGAGACCCAGTACTTC.

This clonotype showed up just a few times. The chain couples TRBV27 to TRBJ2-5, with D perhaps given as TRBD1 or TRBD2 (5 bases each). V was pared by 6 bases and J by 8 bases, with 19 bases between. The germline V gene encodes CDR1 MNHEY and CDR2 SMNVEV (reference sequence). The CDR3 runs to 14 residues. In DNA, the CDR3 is TGTGCCAGCAGCGCCAAAAACCCCAGGGACACCCAGTACTTC. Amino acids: CASSAKNPRDTQYF.

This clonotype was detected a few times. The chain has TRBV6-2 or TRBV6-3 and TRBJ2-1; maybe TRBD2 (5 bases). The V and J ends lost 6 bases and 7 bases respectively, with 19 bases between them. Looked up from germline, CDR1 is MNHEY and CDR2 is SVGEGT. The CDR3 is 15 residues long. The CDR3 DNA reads TGTGCCAGCAGCTCAGGTCGGGGTAACGTGAATGAGCAGTTCTTC. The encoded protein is CASSSGRGNVNEQFF.

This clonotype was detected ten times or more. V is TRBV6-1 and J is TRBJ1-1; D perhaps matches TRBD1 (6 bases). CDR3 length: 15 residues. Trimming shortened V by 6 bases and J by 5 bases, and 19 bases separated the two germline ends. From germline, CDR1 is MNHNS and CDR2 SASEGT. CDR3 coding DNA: TGTGCCAGCAGCCCACCCGGGGGCTCGGGGACTGAAGCTTTCTTT. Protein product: CASSPPGGSGTEAFF.

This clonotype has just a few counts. CDR3 DNA: TGTGCCAGCATAAGGAGCGGCCCTAAGGGTAATGAGCAGTTCTTC. Protein product: CASIRSGPKGNEQFF. The V and J genes are TRBV28 and TRBJ2-1; possible D gene TRBD2, 5 bases. The CDR3 spans 15 residues. Germline V gene data show CDR1 as MDHEN and CDR2 as SYDVKM. Trimming cost V 7 bases and J 7 bases, with 20 bases left between them.

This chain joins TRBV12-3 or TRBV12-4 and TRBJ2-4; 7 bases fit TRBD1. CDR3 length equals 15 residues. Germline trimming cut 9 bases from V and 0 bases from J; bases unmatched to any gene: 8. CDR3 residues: CARRGTELAKNIQYF. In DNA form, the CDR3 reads TGTGCCAGGAGAGGGACAGAACTAGCCAAAAACATTCAGTACTTC.

This CDR3 reads CAITGAGSYNEQFF. The CDR3 region has the DNA TGTGCCATCACGGGTGCAGGGTCCTACAATGAGCAGTTCTTC. This chain links TRBV10-3 with TRBJ2-1, with D possibly being TRBD1 (5 bases). Trimming stripped 7 bases from V and 1 base from J, with 11 bases between. The germline V gene has CDR1 ENHRY and CDR2 SYGVKD. The CDR3 has 14 residues.

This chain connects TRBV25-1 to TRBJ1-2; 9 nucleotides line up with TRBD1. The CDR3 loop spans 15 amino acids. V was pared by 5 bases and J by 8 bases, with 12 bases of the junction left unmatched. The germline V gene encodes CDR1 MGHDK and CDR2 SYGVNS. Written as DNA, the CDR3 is TGTGCCAGCAGTCCTAATCTGGGACAGGGATTCGGCTACACCTTC. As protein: CASSPNLGQGFGYTF.